Sequencing of this TCR beta chain was carried out in a study of Ad26.COV2.S vaccination and SARS-CoV-2 variants. For the study at large: Donor was in the COV1001 Ad26.COV2.S trial arm. Broader study findings: Assessments of TCR breadth and depth may have underestimated the total T cell responses.

Described treatment: approximately 18 received Ad26.COV2.S at low or high dose, single or two shots; about five received placebo; per-sample allocation not given. The study sampled participants on day 63 after the first vaccine or placebo injection. As regards this clone: The antigen remains undetermined.

Measured with immunoSEQ multiplex PCR; TCRdb has only the in-frame clones, and not every one. The sample includes approximately 400,000 clones, about 80% of them seen just once. V was shortened by 5 bases and J by 7 bases, with 17 bases between the two germline ends. CDR1 LNHDA and CDR2 SQIVND come from the germline V gene (reference sequence). This CDR3 comprises 15 residues. The sample was peripheral blood, taken in a trial of Ad26.COV2.S vaccine versus placebo. The TCR sequence derives from a person between 18 and 59 years old who received the Ad26.COV2.S COVID-19 vaccine or a placebo. The chain employs TRBV19 and TRBJ1-4; TRBD1 might be the D (6 bases). The CDR3, as DNA: TGTGCCAGTAGTCCTGGGAGGGGGATGAGTGAAAAACTGTTTTTT. Amino acid sequence: CASSPGRGMSEKLFF. Full variable domain (rest looked up from reference TRBV19 and TRBJ1-4): DGGITQSPKYLFRKEGQNVTLSCEQNLNHDAMYWYRQDPGQGLRLIYYSQIVNDFQKGDIAEGYSVSREKKESFPLTVTSAQKNPTAFYLCASSPGRGMSEKLFFGSGTQLSVL.